Listed below are T cell receptor beta chains from one sample, sequenced in a study of cytomegalovirus exposure and HLA in healthy donors. TCRdb's table, derived via immunoSEQ multiplex PCR, lists solely in-frame clones and lacks some. The sample lists under 150,000 clones, 60% to 80% seen once, with 6.5% to 8% in the top ten. Sequencing was carried out using PBMCs. The receptors stem from a woman between 40 and 50 years old in good health and CMV-seropositive. Both conserved end residues are part of each CDR3. A D gene is named only where the DNA matches it firmly. Not every row has a clone size; where given, it reads once, few, many or a size class.

- TRBJ2-3 - TRBV15 CATSSDREVSDTQYF TGTGCCACCAGCAGTGACAGGGAGGTATCAGATACGCAGTATTTT
- TRBJ2-1 once TRBV6-5 CASSYRRGGSYNEQFF TGTGCCAGCAGTTACCGAAGGGGGGGCTCCTACAATGAGCAGTTCTTC
TRBD1 TRBJ2-7 - TRBV4-2 CASSQDPGGTYEQYF TGTGCCAGCAGCCAAGATCCAGGGGGAACCTACGAGCAGTACTTC
- TRBJ2-6 - TRBV29-1 CSVLDRTSGANVLTF TGCAGCGTTTTAGACAGAACCTCTGGGGCCAACGTCCTGACTTTC
TRBD1 TRBJ1-5 once TRBV7-2 CASSFTGQGQPQHF TGTGCCAGCAGCTTTACAGGACAGGGTCAGCCCCAGCATTTT
TRBD1 TRBJ1-2 - TRBV11-2 CASSSLTGKDNYGYTF TGTGCCAGCAGCTCCTTGACAGGGAAAGATAACTATGGCTACACCTTC
TRBD2 TRBJ2-1 - TRBV7-9 CASSSLAGGRYNEQFF TGTGCCAGCAGCTCCCTAGCGGGGGGAAGATACAATGAGCAGTTCTTC
- TRBJ1-5 few TRBV21-1 CARPHPGQGGQPQHF TGTGCCAGGCCCCATCCGGGACAGGGTGGACAGCCCCAGCATTTT
TRBD1 TRBJ1-2 once TRBV28 CASLGQAFNYGYTF TGTGCCAGCTTGGGACAGGCGTTTAACTATGGCTACACCTTC
TRBD2 TRBJ2-1 - TRBV27 CASTSSAQGRGGYNEQFF TGTGCCAGCACCTCCTCAGCCCAGGGACGGGGGGGGTACAATGAGCAGTTCTTC
- TRBJ1-1 - TRBV11-2 CASSPDTEAFF TGTGCCAGCAGCCCAGACACTGAAGCTTTCTTT
TRBD1 TRBJ1-3 - TRBV5-1 CASSLEQGASGNTIYF TGCGCCAGCAGCTTGGAGCAGGGGGCCTCAGGAAACACCATATATTTT
- TRBJ2-2 - TRBV2 CATKPLRNTGELFF TGTGCCACGAAGCCCCTTCGGAACACCGGGGAGCTGTTTTTT
TRBD1 TRBJ2-7 - TRBV10-3 CAISESPGTGYEQYF TGTGCCATCAGTGAGTCCCCCGGGACAGGTTACGAGCAGTACTTC
TRBD1 TRBJ2-1 - TRBV25-1 CTSSEPGQGEDEQFF TGTACCAGCAGTGAGCCGGGACAGGGTGAAGATGAGCAGTTCTTC
- TRBJ2-7 - TRBV2 CASILYEQYF TGTGCCAGCATATTATACGAGCAGTACTTC
- TRBJ2-5 - TRBV30 CAWTRGKETQYF TGTGCCTGGACACGGGGGAAAGAGACCCAGTACTTC
- TRBJ2-7 - TRBV27 CASQDTNSYEQYF TGTGCCAGCCAGGACACCAACTCCTACGAGCAGTACTTC
- TRBJ2-1 once TRBV7-9 CASSLWGQGLNEQFF TGTGCCAGCAGCTTATGGGGCCAAGGCCTCAATGAGCAGTTCTTC
- TRBJ2-5 once TRBV28 CATAGQARELETQYF TGTGCCACCGCGGGACAGGCGCGGGAGTTAGAGACCCAGTACTTC
- TRBJ2-2 - TRBV2 CASSGQVNTGELFF TGTGCCAGCAGTGGACAGGTGAACACCGGGGAGCTGTTTTTT
- TRBJ1-1 - TRBV5-1 CASSSQGHNTEAFF TGCGCCAGCAGCTCACAGGGACACAACACTGAAGCTTTCTTT
TRBD2 TRBJ2-3 once TRBV19 CASSPSGGFGDTQYF TGTGCCAGTAGCCCTAGCGGGGGGTTTGGGGATACGCAGTATTTT
- TRBJ2-1 - TRBV7-2 CASKIRQVYNEQFF TGTGCCAGCAAGATCAGACAGGTTTACAATGAGCAGTTCTTC
- TRBJ1-3 - TRBV28 CASEGAINGNTIYF TGTGCCAGCGAGGGAGCCATTAACGGAAACACCATATATTTT
TRBD1 TRBJ1-2 - TRBV28 CASSSWTGDGYTF TGTGCCAGCAGTTCGTGGACAGGGGACGGCTACACCTTC
TRBD2 TRBJ2-1 - TRBV6-4 CASSGLAGGANEQFF TGTGCCAGCAGTGGACTCGCCGGGGGGGCTAATGAGCAGTTCTTC
- TRBJ1-1 - TRBV19 CASKIDLGGTEAFF TGTGCCAGTAAGATAGATTTGGGGGGGACTGAAGCTTTCTTT
TRBD1 TRBJ2-7 - TRBV19 CASSPSGQGSYEQYF TGTGCCAGTAGTCCCTCCGGACAGGGAAGTTACGAGCAGTACTTC
TRBD1 TRBJ2-2 - TRBV19 CASSAGGAGTGELFF TGTGCCAGTAGTGCAGGGGGCGCGGGCACCGGGGAGCTGTTTTTT
TRBD1 TRBJ1-2 - TRBV5-1 CASSLAGGYGYTF TGCGCCAGCAGCTTGGCAGGGGGCTATGGCTACACCTTC
TRBD1 TRBJ1-1 - TRBV11-2 CASSPETGGTEAFF TGTGCCAGCAGCCCCGAAACAGGGGGCACTGAAGCTTTCTTT
- TRBJ2-7 few TRBV6-5 CASTKYVGPTYEQYF TGTGCCAGCACCAAGTACGTGGGGCCTACCTACGAGCAGTACTTC
TRBD2 TRBJ2-5 - TRBV30 CAWSVGTSGGETQYF TGTGCCTGGAGTGTAGGAACTAGCGGGGGGGAGACCCAGTACTTC
TRBD1 TRBJ1-2 - TRBV27 CATHRDRGRSNYGYTF TGTGCCACCCACCGGGACAGGGGGCGATCTAACTATGGCTACACCTTC
- TRBJ1-1 - TRBV6-5 CASSYSSKGQTEAFF TGTGCCAGCAGTTACTCGAGTAAGGGGCAAACTGAAGCTTTCTTT
- TRBJ2-7 - TRBV27 CASKKTGISYEQYF TGTGCCAGCAAAAAAACAGGGATCAGCTACGAGCAGTACTTC
- TRBJ1-5 once TRBV6-5 CASSDTRGSQPQHF TGTGCCAGCAGTGATACCAGGGGAAGTCAGCCCCAGCATTTT
TRBD1 TRBJ1-1 few TRBV5-4 CASSMDRVTEAFF TGTGCCAGCAGCATGGACAGGGTGACTGAAGCTTTCTTT
- TRBJ2-5 - TRBV9 CASSVALWREGETQYF TGTGCCAGCAGCGTAGCCCTCTGGAGGGAAGGAGAGACCCAGTACTTC
- TRBJ2-1 few TRBV2 CASSANWGLSKFF TGTGCCAGCAGTGCTAATTGGGGCTTGAGCAAGTTCTTC
TRBD1 TRBJ2-3 - TRBV5-1 CASSPWDRDGDTQYF TGCGCCAGCAGCCCTTGGGACAGGGATGGAGATACGCAGTATTTT
TRBD2 TRBJ2-1 - TRBV7-3 CASSPTGGGEQFF TGTGCCAGCAGCCCTACCGGGGGGGGAGAGCAGTTCTTC
- TRBJ2-3 - TRBV5-1 CASSFPRDTQYF TGCGCCAGCAGCTTCCCCCGGGATACGCAGTATTTT
TRBD2 TRBJ2-3 - TRBV28 CASSLLAGPGGADTQYF TGTGCCAGCAGTTTGTTAGCGGGACCTGGGGGTGCGGATACGCAGTATTTT
TRBD2 TRBJ2-1 few TRBV9 CASSVDVERGTYNEQFF TGTGCCAGCAGCGTAGACGTCGAGCGGGGGACATACAATGAGCAGTTCTTC
TRBD2 TRBJ2-3 - TRBV9 CASSPQRGGLGTQYF TGTGCCAGCAGCCCCCAGCGGGGGGGCCTAGGTACGCAGTATTTT
TRBD2 TRBJ2-1 - TRBV7-3 CASSLGGELNEQFF TGTGCCAGCAGCCTCGGGGGGGAGCTAAATGAGCAGTTCTTC
TRBD1 TRBJ1-2 - TRBV7-9 CASSLTGTDYGYTF TGTGCCAGCAGCTTAACCGGGACAGATTATGGCTACACCTTC
- TRBJ2-3 - TRBV29-1 CSVEGRTTDTQYF TGCAGCGTTGAGGGCAGAACCACAGATACGCAGTATTTT
TRBD2 TRBJ2-1 - TRBV7-6 CASSLAPPREAGGSYNEQFF TGTGCCAGCAGCTTAGCGCCACCGCGAGAAGCGGGGGGCTCCTACAATGAGCAGTTCTTC
TRBD1 TRBJ1-6 few TRBV5-6 CASSLSGQGPLHF TGTGCCAGCAGCTTGTCGGGACAGGGTCCCCTCCACTTT
TRBD1 TRBJ1-2 - TRBV10-3 CAISESGTGGDGYTF TGTGCCATCAGTGAGTCCGGGACAGGGGGAGATGGCTACACCTTC
TRBD1 TRBJ2-5 - TRBV19 CASTPGQGVWETQYF TGTGCCAGTACCCCGGGACAGGGGGTTTGGGAGACCCAGTACTTC
- TRBJ2-5 - TRBV6-1 CASREQYQETQYF TGTGCCAGCAGGGAGCAGTACCAAGAGACCCAGTACTTC
- TRBJ1-1 - TRBV6-6 CASSYPQVEAFF TGTGCCAGCAGTTACCCCCAGGTTGAAGCTTTCTTT
TRBD1 TRBJ1-6 once TRBV7-9 CASSFDRGRNSPLHF TGTGCCAGCAGCTTCGACAGGGGAAGAAATTCACCCCTCCACTTT
TRBD1 TRBJ2-7 few TRBV9 CASSVDHRGLEQYF TGTGCCAGCAGCGTAGACCACAGGGGGCTCGAGCAGTACTTC
- TRBJ1-5 - TRBV5-4 CAGSSGGNQPQHF TGTGCCGGCAGTTCGGGGGGCAATCAGCCCCAGCATTTT
TRBD1 TRBJ1-6 - TRBV28 CASSSGQGSNSPLHF TGTGCCAGCAGCTCCGGACAGGGGAGTAATTCACCCCTCCACTTT